This T cell receptor beta chain was sequenced during a study of T cells in Graves' hyperthyroidism and ophthalmopathy. Study-wide results and caveats: By a 13 V-J model, ophthalmopathy was set apart from stable hyperthyroidism. For ophthalmopathy, model prediction preceded onset by a median 6.5 months.

Patients were excluded for uncontrolled infection, other autoimmune disease, pregnancy or lactation. This clonotype was detected many times. What it binds is unknown. This CDR3 contains 16 residues. CDR1 and CDR2 (germline): SGHTA, FQGNSA. V dropped 4 bases and J dropped 3 bases, with 19 bases sitting between them. Template material for amplifying TCR beta CDR3 regions consisted of RNA transcripts. First-round RT-PCR with HTBI primers amplified the TCR CDR3 region. MiXCR, applied by TCRdb to the multiplex PCR reads, yields one record per CDR3 protein. In the table there are almost 250,000 distinct CDR3 sequences, approximately 23% of which are singletons.

Sequenced: blood. The rearrangement links TRBV7-2 to TRBJ2-7, with D possibly called TRBD1 or TRBD2 (5 bases each). The clonotype comes from a woman aged 40-49 years with Graves' ophthalmopathy. CDR3 in DNA: TGTGCCAGCAGCTCCAAACCCGGGACCCCTTACTACGAGCAGTACTTC. Amino acids: CASSSKPGTPYYEQYF.